The 24 T cell receptor beta chains below were found in one sample sequenced in a study of blood T cells in healthy people across ages (dated by TCRdb to between 2014 and 2017). Preparation of the library involved 5' RACE. This sample was sequenced with an Illumina HiSeq 2500. A second PCR of about 7 to 12 cycles was run with a J-beta primer mix and a sample-barcoded 5' primer. TCRdb's own reprocessing of the public reads used fastp at Q25 and MiXCR and kept productive beta chains. For every CDR3 protein sequence, its rows merge into one entry that carries the most common genes and DNA. The sample profile shows roughly 570,000 distinct CDR3 sequences; 25% to 30% of them were found once. The ten largest account for roughly 20% of the sample. The sequencing sample was made of blood. These receptors were taken from a woman aged 70-85 years in good health.

The rearrangement joins TRBV19 to TRBJ2-1, with D possibly matching TRBD2 (7 bases). The CDR3 totals 17 residues. With 6 bases removed from V and 4 bases from J, the gap between germline ends came to 22 bases. Germline CDR1 LNHDA, CDR2 SQIVND (reference sequence). CDR3 amino acids: CASSPRGRGSHYNEQFF. The CDR3 DNA follows: TGTGCCAGTAGCCCTAGGGGGAGGGGCAGCCATTACAATGAGCAGTTCTTC.

This clonotype appeared a few times. The rearrangement uses TRBV7-2 and TRBJ2-5; tentatively, D is TRBD1 (6 bases). The V end lost 4 bases, the J end lost 5 bases, and 20 bases lay between the germline ends. The CDR3 length is 16 residues. Looked up from germline, CDR1 is SGHTA and CDR2 is FQGNSA. In DNA form, the CDR3 reads TGTGCCAGCAGCTACCAAAGCTTGGCAGGGGAGGAGACCCAGTACTTC. Encoded protein: CASSYQSLAGEETQYF.

This clonotype has a handful of counts. The chain employs TRBV4-3 and TRBJ2-5, with 14 bases matching TRBD2. The J segment lost 1 base and the V segment lost 0 bases, leaving 1 base of the junction unmatched. In germline, CDR1 is LGHNA, CDR2 YSLEER. The CDR3 has 17 amino acids. The CDR3 loop reads CASSQDGLAGGQETQYF. The CDR3 coding sequence is TGCGCCAGCAGCCAAGATGGACTAGCGGGGGGCCAAGAGACCCAGTACTTC.

The chain links TRBV12-3 or TRBV12-4 to TRBJ1-1; D is unclear. V was cut by 3 bases and J by 5 bases, with 13 bases left in between. The CDR3 contains 14 residues. The CDR3 sequence: CASSFALLSTEAFF. CDR3 in DNA: TGTGCCAGCAGTTTTGCATTACTTTCTACTGAAGCTTTCTTT.

This clonotype was counted only a few times. The chain links TRBV7-2 to TRBJ2-3, with TRBD2 matching over 8 bases. J lost 1 base, V lost 1 base, and 4 bases had no gene match. In germline, CDR1 is SGHTA, CDR2 FQGNSA. The CDR3 covers 16 residues. CDR3 DNA sequence: TGTGCCAGCAGCTTAGTTTGGCGGGGGGGCACAGATACGCAGTATTTT. This sequence encodes CASSLVWRGGTDTQYF.

This clonotype was recorded a few times. For the CDR3, the DNA is TGCGCCAGCAGCTTGGCCGCAGGGCGGGCTGGAAACACCATATATTTT. This encodes CASSLAAGRAGNTIYF. V and J are TRBV5-1 and TRBJ1-3, with D perhaps TRBD1 (5 bases). The CDR3 covers 16 residues. In germline, CDR1 is SGHRS, CDR2 YFSETQ. Trimming shortened V by 0 bases and J by 2 bases, and 12 bases separated the two germline ends.

V gene TRBV20-1 combines with J gene TRBJ2-1, with 10 bases fitting TRBD1. Germline V gene data show CDR1 as DFQATT and CDR2 as SNEGSKA (reference sequence). CDR3 length equals 14 residues. J lost 5 bases, V lost 4 bases, and 5 bases had no gene match. Here the CDR3 reads CSAIGDRGHNEQFF. Here the CDR3 DNA reads TGCAGTGCTATCGGGGACAGGGGACACAATGAGCAGTTCTTC.

A few counts support this clonotype. This chain joins TRBV14 and TRBJ2-1, with 7 nucleotides matching TRBD1. With 0 bases clipped from V and 2 bases from J, the junction kept 10 bases outside the gene matches. CDR3 length: 18 residues. Germline assignment: CDR1 SGHDN and CDR2 FVKESK. CDR3 region: CASSQESKGAVTYNEQFF. The CDR3 DNA is TGTGCCAGCAGCCAAGAGAGTAAGGGGGCTGTCACCTACAATGAGCAGTTCTTC.

This chain joins TRBV20-1 and TRBJ2-3, with D possibly TRBD2 on 6 matching bases. The CDR3 runs 12 residues. In germline, CDR1 is DFQATT, CDR2 SNEGSKA (reference sequence). Here the CDR3 reads CCLTTGADTQYF. DNA of the CDR3: TGCTGCCTAACTACGGGGGCAGATACGCAGTATTTT.

This clonotype has more than one count but fewer than ten. The DNA for the CDR3 is TGTGCCAGCAGTTCTCTAGCGATTGGACCCACAGATACGCAGTATTTT. Protein: CASSSLAIGPTDTQYF. The chain is built from TRBV27 and TRBJ2-3; D possibly corresponds to TRBD2 (6 bases). V was trimmed by 4 bases and J by 2 bases, leaving 16 bases between them. The germline CDR1 and CDR2 sequences are MNHEY and SMNVEV (reference sequence). The CDR3 spans 16 residues.

CDR3 DNA: TGTGCCAGCAGTTCCGGTGGAATCGGGGAGCTGTTTTTT. Translation: CASSSGGIGELFF. The rearrangement links TRBV12-3 or TRBV12-4 to TRBJ2-2, with D uncertain. The V gene lost 4 bases and the J gene lost 7 bases, with 10 bases spanning the gap. There are 13 residues in the CDR3.

V gene TRBV6-5 combines with J gene TRBJ1-6; 10 bases fit TRBD1. The CDR3 runs 15 residues. Trimming removed 6 bases from V and 8 bases from J; junction bases left unmatched: 7. Germline assignment: CDR1 MNHEY and CDR2 SVGAGI. The CDR3 region is CASRPGTGDYSPLHF. The CDR3 bases are TGTGCCAGCAGGCCCGGGACAGGGGATTATTCACCCCTCCACTTT.

The chain links TRBV15 to TRBJ1-1, with D possibly being TRBD1 (5 bases). Germline CDR1 reads LNHNV; CDR2 reads YYDKDF (reference sequence). This CDR3 has 14 amino acids. V was pared by 9 bases and J by 6 bases, with 20 bases between. Here the CDR3 reads CATGLDKGSAEAFF. The CDR3 DNA sequence: TGTGCCACGGGTTTGGACAAGGGTAGTGCTGAAGCTTTCTTT.

This clonotype was picked up a small number of times. V usage is TRBV5-1 and J usage is TRBJ2-1; D remains ambiguous. V was trimmed by 5 bases and J by 8 bases, leaving 11 bases between them. This CDR3 is 12 amino acids long. Germline V gene lookup returns CDR1 SGHRS and CDR2 YFSETQ. CDR3 protein: CASSKSVYEQFF. The CDR3 DNA reads TGCGCCAGCAGTAAGTCGGTCTATGAGCAGTTCTTC.

V is TRBV20-1 and J is TRBJ2-3; weak D call: TRBD2 (6 bases). The germline gives CDR1 DFQATT, CDR2 SNEGSKA (reference sequence). The CDR3 is 14 residues long. The CDR3 DNA is TGCAGCAGTTCGGGGACTGCATTATCAGATACGCAGTATTTT. This translates into CSSSGTALSDTQYF.

This chain uses TRBV7-3 with TRBJ2-2, with 7 bases aligning to TRBD2. The germline CDR1 and CDR2 sequences are SGHTA and FQGTGA. V was clipped by 6 bases and J by 3 bases; unmatched bases: 4. There are 14 residues in the CDR3. DNA of the CDR3: TGTGCCAGCAGTCGGGGGAGGGACACCGGGGAGCTGTTTTTT. Its translation is CASSRGRDTGELFF.

The J gene is TRBJ1-1, the V gene TRBV7-2, with D possibly TRBD1 on 5 matching bases. Trimming pared 4 bases from V and 4 bases from J, leaving 19 bases between. The CDR3 is made up of 16 amino acids. The germline V gene has CDR1 SGHTA and CDR2 FQGNSA. As DNA, the CDR3 is TGTGCCAGCAGCTGGCAGGGAGGAGGGGAGGTCACTGAAGCTTTCTTT. This translates into CASSWQGGGEVTEAFF.

This clonotype has only a few counts. The chain couples TRBV6-6 to TRBJ2-2; TRBD2 aligns across 9 bases. The germline V gene has CDR1 MNHNY and CDR2 SVGAGI (reference sequence). This CDR3 contains 15 residues. The trim removed 8 bases at V and 1 base at J, leaving 5 bases unmatched. CDR3 region: CASCPSGVNTGELFF. In nucleotides, the CDR3 is TGTGCCAGCTGCCCTAGCGGGGTGAACACCGGGGAGCTGTTTTTT.

This clonotype was counted at least ten times. One junction end disagrees with the germline gene, perhaps due to a read error. This chain joins TRBV5-1 and TRBJ2-5, with a tentative D call TRBD2 (6 bases). Looked up from germline, CDR1 is SGHRS and CDR2 is YFSETQ. This CDR3 is 13 amino acids long. The CDR3 DNA sequence: TGTGCCAGCAGCTTAGAAGGGAGGGAGACCCAGTACTTC. Protein product: CASSLEGRETQYF.

The rearrangement uses TRBV18 and TRBJ2-6; D gene ambiguous. The V and J ends lost 3 bases and 0 bases respectively, with 6 bases between them. Germline V gene data show CDR1 as KGHSH and CDR2 as LQKENI. This CDR3 spans 15 amino acids. The CDR3 loop is CASSPRNSGANVLTF. In DNA form, the CDR3 reads TGTGCCAGCTCACCGCGGAACTCTGGGGCCAACGTCCTGACTTTC.

The chain has TRBV12-3 or TRBV12-4 and TRBJ2-5; D is unclear. The CDR3 spans 11 residues. Trimming removed 4 bases from V and 9 bases from J, with 9 bases in between. CDR3 region: CASSSARAQYF. In DNA, the CDR3 is TGTGCCAGCAGTTCCGCAAGGGCCCAGTACTTC.

The CDR3 region has the DNA TGTGCCAGCAGCGAGTCAGTGGATTATGGCTACACCTTC. Amino acid sequence: CASSESVDYGYTF. The V call is TRBV9, the J call TRBJ1-2; D unresolved. Germline V lookup: CDR1 SGDLS, CDR2 YYNGEE. The CDR3 has 13 amino acids. V was cut by 3 bases and J by 5 bases, with 11 bases left in between.

This clonotype was counted only a few times. The rearrangement uses TRBV4-1 and TRBJ2-4; 12 nucleotides agree with TRBD2. This CDR3 comprises 16 residues. From germline, CDR1 is MGHRA and CDR2 YSYEKL. Trimming at V came to 1 base and at J to 9 bases, leaving 7 bases not matched to a gene. CDR3 in amino acids: CASSQGTSGAQGIQYF. Here the CDR3 DNA reads TGCGCCAGCAGCCAAGGGACTAGCGGGGCACAGGGCATTCAGTACTTC.

A few counts support this clonotype. The chain uses TRBV7-9 and TRBJ2-2, with D perhaps matching TRBD1 (5 bases). Trimming removed 6 bases at V and 0 bases at J, with 17 bases between. The CDR3 consists of 17 residues. Germline V gene sequence: CDR1 SEHNR, CDR2 FQNEAQ (reference sequence). The CDR3 loop reads CASSGTGDSANTGELFF. CDR3 DNA: TGTGCCAGCAGTGGAACAGGAGACTCCGCGAACACCGGGGAGCTGTTTTTT.